The next 20 T cell receptor beta chains were all read from a single sample in a study of control samples from healthy donors and cancer patients. Sequenced by immunoSEQ multiplex PCR; TCRdb stores in-frame clones only, minus some. This table has 100,000 to 150,000 clones, more than 70% appearing once. Sequencing was carried out using blood. All receptors derive from a man between 45 and 60 years old in good health.

The chain has TRBV4-1 and TRBJ2-1; maybe TRBD1 (5 bases). The germline V gene has CDR1 MGHRA and CDR2 YSYEKL. Trimming removed 1 base from V and 2 bases from J, with 12 bases in between. The CDR3 has 16 residues. The CDR3, as DNA: TGCGCCAGCAGCCAAGGGGCAGGGTACACCTACAATGAGCAGTTCTTC. As protein: CASSQGAGYTYNEQFF.

The chain is built from TRBV5-1 and TRBJ2-4; 7 positions match TRBD2. This CDR3 comprises 16 residues. Germline CDR1 SGHRS, CDR2 YFSETQ. With 4 bases clipped from V and 8 bases from J, the junction kept 15 bases outside the gene matches. The CDR3 nucleotides read TGCGCCAGCAGCCCCAGTTCGGGTCAGGCGGGAGACATTCAGTACTTC. As protein: CASSPSSGQAGDIQYF.

V and J are TRBV2 and TRBJ1-1; a possible D gene is TRBD1 (5 bases). Germline V gene sequence: CDR1 SNHLY, CDR2 FYNNEI. V was pared by 7 bases and J by 5 bases, with 11 bases between. The CDR3 covers 12 residues. The CDR3 spells CASMGVYTEAFF. The CDR3 DNA reads as TGTGCCAGCATGGGGGTTTATACTGAAGCTTTCTTT.

DNA for the CDR3: TGTGCCAGCCGCACAACCCTCGGAGACACCATATATTTT. Its protein product is CASRTTLGDTIYF. This chain uses TRBV19 with TRBJ1-3; D is undetermined. Trimming stripped 9 bases from V and 8 bases from J, with 17 bases between. The CDR3 has 13 residues. Per germline, CDR1 LNHDA and CDR2 SQIVND (reference sequence).

This chain joins TRBV11-2 and TRBJ2-7, with a possible D match to TRBD1 (5 bases). CDR1 and CDR2 from the germline V gene are SGHAT and FQNNGV. This CDR3 is 13 amino acids long. With 6 bases removed from V and 2 bases from J, the gap between germline ends came to 11 bases. In nucleotides, the CDR3 is TGTGCCAGCAGTTACGACAGACCCTACGAGCAGTACTTC. Its protein is CASSYDRPYEQYF.

The V gene is TRBV7-6, the J gene TRBJ2-3; D might be TRBD1 or TRBD2, each matching 5 bases. CDR1 and CDR2 from the germline V gene are SGHVS and FNYEAQ. V was pared by 2 bases and J by 1 base, with 10 bases between. CDR3 size: 15 residues. This CDR3 is CASSLSRDRTDTQYF. CDR3 bases: TGTGCCAGCAGCTTATCCCGGGACCGCACAGATACGCAGTATTTT.

The chain links TRBV12-3 or TRBV12-4 to TRBJ2-7, with 9 bases identical to TRBD1. The CDR3 length is 13 residues. Unmatched junction bases numbered 5, after V lost 9 bases and J lost 2 bases. The CDR3 bases are TGTGCCAGTGGACAGGGGATTGCCTACGAGCAGTACTTC. Its translation: CASGQGIAYEQYF.

The chain uses TRBV5-4 and TRBJ2-3; tentative D call: TRBD2 (5 bases). V was shortened by 5 bases and J by 0 bases, with 13 bases between the two germline ends. The CDR3 sequence is 15 residues long. CDR1 SGHNT and CDR2 YYREEE come from the germline V gene (reference sequence). The CDR3 DNA is TGTGCCAGCAGATCGGAGGCGGCTAGCACAGATACGCAGTATTTT. Protein: CASRSEAASTDTQYF.

Details on this clone: One end of the junction varies from germline; a read error may be responsible. The V gene is TRBV2, the J gene TRBJ2-1; D ambiguous. Per germline, CDR1 SNHLY and CDR2 FYNNEI. The CDR3 contains 11 residues. The CDR3 nucleotides are TGTGCCAGCAGTGAAAGCAGTTTTGAGCTCTTC. Translating it yields CASSESSFELF.

The rearrangement joins TRBV29-1 to TRBJ2-2, with 11 bases lining up with TRBD1. Unmatched junction bases numbered 6, after V lost 6 bases and J lost 6 bases. CDR1 and CDR2 (germline): SQVTM, ANQGSEA. This CDR3 contains 14 residues. This CDR3 reads CSVPGQGGAGELFF. Written as DNA, the CDR3 is TGCAGCGTCCCGGGACAGGGGGGGGCCGGGGAGCTGTTTTTT.

Notes on this clone: This sample includes further DNA sequences coding for the same CDR3. The rearrangement links TRBV5-1 to TRBJ2-1, with D possibly being TRBD2 (6 bases). The CDR3 contains 16 residues. V was pared by 0 bases and J by 0 bases, with 10 bases between. From germline, CDR1 is SGHRS and CDR2 YFSETQ. The CDR3 sequence: CASSLAGGISYNEQFF. The DNA for the CDR3 is TGCGCCAGCAGCTTGGCTGGGGGGATCTCCTACAATGAGCAGTTCTTC.

The chain uses TRBV4-2 and TRBJ2-7; D is ambiguous. V was trimmed by 0 bases and J by 12 bases, leaving 15 bases between them. The germline gives CDR1 LGHNA, CDR2 YNFKEQ. The CDR3 consists of 13 residues. In DNA form, the CDR3 reads TGTGCCAGCAGCCAAGATCCGGGCCAGAGGACGTACTTC. Translating gives CASSQDPGQRTYF.

The J gene is TRBJ1-3, the V gene TRBV19; tentative D call: TRBD1 (5 bases). The CDR3 length is 15 residues. Trimming removed 3 bases from V and 3 bases from J, with 12 bases in between. CDR1 and CDR2 (germline): LNHDA, SQIVND (reference sequence). CDR3 sequence: CASSILTEIGNTIYF. DNA for the CDR3: TGTGCCAGTAGTATTCTGACAGAAATTGGAAACACCATATATTTT.

This chain links TRBV7-9 with TRBJ2-3; weak D call: TRBD2 (5 bases). This CDR3 region has 16 residues. In germline, CDR1 is SEHNR, CDR2 FQNEAQ (reference sequence). The V gene lost 5 bases and the J gene lost 4 bases, with 19 bases spanning the gap. CDR3 in DNA: TGTGCCAGCAGCCCTGACCGAGGAGGATTGGCAGATACGCAGTATTTT. Translation: CASSPDRGGLADTQYF.

The rearrangement joins TRBV6-6 to TRBJ2-7; D is ambiguous. The CDR3 runs 12 residues. The V gene lost 6 bases and the J gene lost 3 bases, with 9 bases spanning the gap. Germline CDR1 and CDR2: MNHNY and SVGAGI (reference sequence). DNA for the CDR3: TGTGCCAGCAGCCCAGATTTCTACGAGCAGTACTTC. Translation: CASSPDFYEQYF.

V and J are TRBV4-1 and TRBJ1-6; no reliable D call. This CDR3 comprises 15 residues. Trimming took off 3 bases at V and 5 bases at J, with 11 bases between the two ends. Germline CDR1 reads MGHRA; CDR2 reads YSYEKL. CDR3 region: CASSQHAVNNSPLHF. Here the CDR3 DNA reads TGCGCCAGCAGCCAGCACGCAGTTAATAATTCACCCCTCCACTTT.

The V and J genes are TRBV5-1 and TRBJ1-4; TRBD1 agrees at 9 bases. Trimming removed 5 bases from V and 8 bases from J; junction bases left unmatched: 10. In germline, CDR1 is SGHRS, CDR2 YFSETQ. CDR3 length: 15 amino acids. The CDR3 DNA follows: TGCGCCAGCAGAATCAATTCCGGGACAGGGGAAAAACTGTTTTTT. This gives the protein CASRINSGTGEKLFF.

Details on this clone: Other DNA sequences in the sample encode the same CDR3. This chain connects TRBV6-5 to TRBJ1-4, with a possible D match to TRBD1 (6 bases). Germline V CDR1 and CDR2: MNHEY, SVGAGI. The ends were cut back, 6 bases at V and 4 bases at J, with 12 bases in the middle. CDR3 length equals 14 residues. The CDR3 is CASSFGQFNEKLFF. CDR3 in DNA: TGTGCCAGCAGCTTTGGACAGTTTAATGAAAAACTGTTTTTT.

This clone was picked up one time. The rearrangement uses TRBV11-2 and TRBJ1-4, with TRBD1 matching over 9 bases. After removal of 5 bases from V and 8 bases from J, the junction contained 6 bases not matched to a gene. CDR1 is SGHAT, CDR2 FQNNGV, per germline. The CDR3 length is 14 residues. CDR3 in DNA: TGTGCCAGCAGCCCAGGACAGGGGAGGGAAAAACTGTTTTTT. Amino acids: CASSPGQGREKLFF.

A single count supports this clone. The chain employs TRBV5-1 and TRBJ2-7; a possible D gene is TRBD2 (6 bases). Germline CDR1 reads SGHRS; CDR2 reads YFSETQ. This CDR3 spans 15 amino acids. Trimming cost V 4 bases and J 0 bases, with 14 bases left between them. The CDR3 spells CASSTGDRRSYEQYF. The CDR3 DNA reads as TGCGCCAGCAGCACGGGAGACCGGCGCTCCTACGAGCAGTACTTC.